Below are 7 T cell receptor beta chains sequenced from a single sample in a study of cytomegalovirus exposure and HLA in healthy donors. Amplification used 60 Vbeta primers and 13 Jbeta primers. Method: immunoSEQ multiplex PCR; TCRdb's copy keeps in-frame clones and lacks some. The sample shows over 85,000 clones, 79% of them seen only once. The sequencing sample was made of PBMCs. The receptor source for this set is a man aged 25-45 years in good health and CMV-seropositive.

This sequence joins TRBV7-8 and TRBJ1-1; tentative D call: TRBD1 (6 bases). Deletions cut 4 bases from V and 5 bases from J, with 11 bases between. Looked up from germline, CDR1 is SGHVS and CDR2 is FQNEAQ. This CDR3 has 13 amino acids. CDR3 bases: TGTGCCAGCAGCTCGGGGGGCGAGACTGAAGCTTTCTTT. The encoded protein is CASSSGGETEAFF.

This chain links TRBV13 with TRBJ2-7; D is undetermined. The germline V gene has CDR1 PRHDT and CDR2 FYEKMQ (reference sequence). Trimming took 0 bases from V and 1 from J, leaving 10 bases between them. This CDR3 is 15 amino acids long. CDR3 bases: TGTGCCAGCAGCTTAGGGGCGGCAGAATCCTACGAGCAGTACTTC. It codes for CASSLGAAESYEQYF. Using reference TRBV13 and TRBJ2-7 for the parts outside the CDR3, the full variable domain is AAGVIQSPRHLIKEKRETATLKCYPIPRHDTVYWYQQGPGQDPQFLISFYEKMQSDKGSIPDRFSAQQFSDYHSELNMSSLELGDSALYFCASSLGAAESYEQYFGPGTRLTVT.

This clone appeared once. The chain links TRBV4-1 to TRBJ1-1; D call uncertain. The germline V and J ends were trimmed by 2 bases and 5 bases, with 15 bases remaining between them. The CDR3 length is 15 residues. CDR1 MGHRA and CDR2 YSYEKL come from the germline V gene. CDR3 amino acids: CASSQNFGGLTEAFF. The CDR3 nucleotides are TGCGCCAGCAGCCAAAACTTCGGTGGACTTACTGAAGCTTTCTTT.

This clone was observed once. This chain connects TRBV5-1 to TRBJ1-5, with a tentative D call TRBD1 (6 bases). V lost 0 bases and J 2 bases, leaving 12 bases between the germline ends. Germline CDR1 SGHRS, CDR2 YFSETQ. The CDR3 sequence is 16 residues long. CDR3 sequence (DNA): TGCGCCAGCAGCTTGGATGGGGGCGGAGGCAATCAGCCCCAGCATTTT. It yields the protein CASSLDGGGGNQPQHF.

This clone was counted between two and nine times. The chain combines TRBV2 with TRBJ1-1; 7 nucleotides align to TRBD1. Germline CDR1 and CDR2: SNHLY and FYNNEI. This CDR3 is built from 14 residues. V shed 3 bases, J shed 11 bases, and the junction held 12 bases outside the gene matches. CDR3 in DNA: TGTGCCAGCAGTGACGGAGGGGGCGCCTTGGGGGCTTTCTTT. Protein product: CASSDGGGALGAFF.

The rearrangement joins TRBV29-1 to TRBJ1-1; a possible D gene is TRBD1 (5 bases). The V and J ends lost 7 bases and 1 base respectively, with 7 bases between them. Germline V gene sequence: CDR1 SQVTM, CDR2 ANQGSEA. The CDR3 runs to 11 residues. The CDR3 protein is CSGDRNTEAFF. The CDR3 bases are TGCAGCGGCGACAGGAACACTGAAGCTTTCTTT.

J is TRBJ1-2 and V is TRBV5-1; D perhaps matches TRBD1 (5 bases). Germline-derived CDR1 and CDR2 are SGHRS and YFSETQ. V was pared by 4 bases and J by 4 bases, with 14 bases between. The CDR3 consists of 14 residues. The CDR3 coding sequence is TGCGCCAGCAGCGTGGAGGAGGGGACCTATGGCTACACCTTC. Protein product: CASSVEEGTYGYTF.